These 3 T cell receptor beta chains share one sample of origin, sequenced in a study of identical twins. A single record per CDR3 protein comes from TCRdb applying MiXCR to the 5' RACE reads. This table holds some 500,000 distinct CDR3 sequences, more than 9% found once. These same data were also listed under a study on yellow fever vaccine responses in identical twins.

The specimen sequenced was PBMCs. The receptor source for this set is a woman under 30 in good health.

A few counts support this clonotype. The CDR3 sequence is CSARDRDSAYEQYF. As DNA, the CDR3 is TGCAGTGCTAGAGATCGGGACTCAGCCTACGAGCAGTACTTC. This chain joins TRBV20-1 and TRBJ2-7; a possible D gene is TRBD2 (6 bases). V lost 0 bases and J 2 bases, leaving 11 bases between the germline ends. Germline V gene data show CDR1 as DFQATT and CDR2 as SNEGSKA (reference sequence). The CDR3 has 14 residues.

This clonotype has just a few counts. V is TRBV5-1 and J is TRBJ2-7; 8 nucleotides agree with TRBD2. The V gene's germline CDR1 is SGHRS and CDR2 YFSETQ. This CDR3 comprises 15 residues. The trim removed 3 bases at V and 4 bases at J, leaving 9 bases unmatched. The CDR3 loop is CASSSLGASGYEQYF. DNA for the CDR3: TGCGCCAGCAGCTCTTTGGGGGCTAGCGGGTACGAGCAGTACTTC.

Only a few counts were recorded for this clonotype. The gene calls are TRBV14 and TRBJ2-1, with 13 bases that match TRBD2. V trimming: 4 bases; J trimming: 6 bases; junction bases outside the gene matches: 9. The CDR3 sequence is 17 residues long. The germline V gene encodes CDR1 SGHDN and CDR2 FVKESK. CDR3 in DNA: TGTGCCAGCAGCCGGCGGACTAGCGGGAGTGGTGGCAATGAGCAGTTCTTC. This translates into CASSRRTSGSGGNEQFF.